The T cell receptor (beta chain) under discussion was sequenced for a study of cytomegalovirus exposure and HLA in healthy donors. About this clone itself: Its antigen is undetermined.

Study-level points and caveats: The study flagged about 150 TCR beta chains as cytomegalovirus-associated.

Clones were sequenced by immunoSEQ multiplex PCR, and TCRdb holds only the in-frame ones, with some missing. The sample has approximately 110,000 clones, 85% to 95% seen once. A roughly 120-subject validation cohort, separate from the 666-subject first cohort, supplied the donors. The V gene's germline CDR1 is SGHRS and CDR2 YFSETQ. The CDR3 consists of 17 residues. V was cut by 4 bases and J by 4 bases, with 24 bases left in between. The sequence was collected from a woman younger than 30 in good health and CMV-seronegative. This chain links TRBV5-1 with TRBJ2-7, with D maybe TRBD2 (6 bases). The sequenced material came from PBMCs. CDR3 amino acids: CASSRAFRDSISYEQYF. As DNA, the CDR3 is TGCGCCAGCAGCCGTGCTTTCCGGGACTCAATCTCATACGAGCAGTACTTC.